The T cell receptor (beta chain) under discussion was sequenced for a study of cytomegalovirus exposure and HLA in healthy donors. There are 14 residues in the CDR3. The V end lost 3 bases, the J end lost 6 bases, and 15 bases lay between the germline ends. Germline V gives CDR1 WSHSY, CDR2 SAAADI. Notes on this clone: Its antigen is not identified.

Overall study results and limits: The productive fraction for most TCR beta V segments was about 87% or about 30% in an earlier analysis. The records held CMV serostatus as the only immune exposure information. Compared with the roughly 700-donor mean, an Asian-associated ancestry cluster reportedly had fewer N-insertions, according to a later analysis. Roughly uniform depth of sequencing across donors was assumed in presence/absence analyses.

Both 60 Vbeta primers and 13 Jbeta primers went into the PCR. Only in-frame clones appear in the TCRdb table, and some are missing; sequencing was by immunoSEQ multiplex PCR. The sample lists roughly 150,000 clones; about four fifths were seen once. The genes are TRBV10-2 and TRBJ2-7; D not certain. This receptor was taken from a male donor in good health and CMV-seropositive. The specimen sequenced was PBMCs. The CDR3 DNA reads TGCGCCAGCAGTGACCAGACCGGGTACGTCGAGCAGTACTTC. It yields the protein CASSDQTGYVEQYF.